The T cell receptor beta chain under discussion was sequenced for a study of T-cell memory formation after mild COVID-19. Turning to the study itself: Largely, TCR clusters stayed within a single donor. Study findings and constraints: Contracting clones from day 15 to 85 showed balanced CD4/CD8; later expanders favored CD4+. There were some responding clones in pre-infection memory, which suggested that cross-reactive memory had joined.

TCRdb re-derived calls from the 5' RACE reads in MiXCR, one entry per CDR3 protein. Of 55,000 to 70,000 distinct CDR3 sequences listed, 25% to 30% are singletons. As concerns this clonotype: Its cognate antigen is unknown.

The V gene lost 0 bases and the J gene lost 1 base, with 19 bases spanning the gap. The CDR3 has 19 residues. CDR1 is SGHRS, CDR2 YFSETQ, per germline. Sequenced sample: PBMCs or a T cell subset sorted from them (not recorded which). The sequence was obtained from a man aged 18 to 29 who had mild COVID-19 (a few samples of this study predate the infection). Cell type and time point are not known. The V call is TRBV5-1, the J call TRBJ2-2; D possibly corresponds to TRBD1 (5 bases). The CDR3 DNA sequence: TGCGCCAGCAGCTTGGCACCGATCCAATCTAGGGGGAACACCGGGGAGCTGTTTTTT. This sequence encodes CASSLAPIQSRGNTGELFF.